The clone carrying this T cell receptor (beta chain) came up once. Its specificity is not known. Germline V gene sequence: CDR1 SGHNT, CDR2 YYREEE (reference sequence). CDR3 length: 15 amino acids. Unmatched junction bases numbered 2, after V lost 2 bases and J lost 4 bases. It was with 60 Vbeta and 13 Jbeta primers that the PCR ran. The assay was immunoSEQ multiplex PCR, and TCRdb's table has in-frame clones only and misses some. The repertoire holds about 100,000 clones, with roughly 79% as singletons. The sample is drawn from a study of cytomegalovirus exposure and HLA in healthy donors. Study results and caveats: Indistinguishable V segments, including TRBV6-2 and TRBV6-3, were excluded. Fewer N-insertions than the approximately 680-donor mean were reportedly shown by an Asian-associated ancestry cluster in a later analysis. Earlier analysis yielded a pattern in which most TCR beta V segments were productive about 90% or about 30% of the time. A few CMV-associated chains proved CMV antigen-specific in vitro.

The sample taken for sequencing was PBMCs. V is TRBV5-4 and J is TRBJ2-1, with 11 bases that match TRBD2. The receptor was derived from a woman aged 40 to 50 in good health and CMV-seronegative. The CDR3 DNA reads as TGTGCCAGCAGCTTAACTAGCGGGGGATACAATGAGCAGTTCTTC. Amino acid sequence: CASSLTSGGYNEQFF.